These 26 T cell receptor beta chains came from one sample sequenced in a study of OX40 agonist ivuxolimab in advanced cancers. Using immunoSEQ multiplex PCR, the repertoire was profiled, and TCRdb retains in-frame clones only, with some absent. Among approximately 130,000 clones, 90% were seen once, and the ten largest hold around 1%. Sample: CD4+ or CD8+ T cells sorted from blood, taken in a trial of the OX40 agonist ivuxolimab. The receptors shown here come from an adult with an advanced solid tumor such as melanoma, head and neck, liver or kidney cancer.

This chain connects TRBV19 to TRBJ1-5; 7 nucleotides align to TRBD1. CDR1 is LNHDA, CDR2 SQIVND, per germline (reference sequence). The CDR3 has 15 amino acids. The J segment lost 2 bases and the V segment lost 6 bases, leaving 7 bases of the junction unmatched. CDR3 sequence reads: CASRGPDRGNQPQHF. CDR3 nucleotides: TGTGCCAGTAGAGGGCCCGACAGGGGCAATCAGCCCCAGCATTTT.

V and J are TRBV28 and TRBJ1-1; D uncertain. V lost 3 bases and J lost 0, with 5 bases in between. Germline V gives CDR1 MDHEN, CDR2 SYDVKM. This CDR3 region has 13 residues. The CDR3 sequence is CASSFQVNTEAFF. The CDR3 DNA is TGTGCCAGCAGTTTTCAAGTGAACACTGAAGCTTTCTTT.

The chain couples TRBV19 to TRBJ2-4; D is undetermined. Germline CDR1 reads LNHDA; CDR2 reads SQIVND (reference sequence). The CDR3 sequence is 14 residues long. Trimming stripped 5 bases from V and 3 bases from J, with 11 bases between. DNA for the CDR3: TGTGCCAGTAGTCTGGATGGAGTCAAAAACATTCAGTACTTC. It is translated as CASSLDGVKNIQYF.

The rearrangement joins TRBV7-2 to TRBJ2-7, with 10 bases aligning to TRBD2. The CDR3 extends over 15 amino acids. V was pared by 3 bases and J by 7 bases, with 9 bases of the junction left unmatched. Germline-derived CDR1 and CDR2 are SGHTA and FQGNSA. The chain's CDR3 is CASSFTSGTTWEQYF. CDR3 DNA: TGTGCCAGCAGCTTCACTAGCGGGACTACGTGGGAGCAGTACTTC.

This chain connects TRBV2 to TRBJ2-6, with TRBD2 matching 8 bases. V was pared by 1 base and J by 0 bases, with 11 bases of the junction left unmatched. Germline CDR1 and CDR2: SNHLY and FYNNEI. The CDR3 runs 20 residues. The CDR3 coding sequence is TGTGCCAGCAGTGAAGTGGCGCGGGGGGCAATGAGCTCTGGGGCCAACGTCCTGACTTTC. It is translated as CASSEVARGAMSSGANVLTF.

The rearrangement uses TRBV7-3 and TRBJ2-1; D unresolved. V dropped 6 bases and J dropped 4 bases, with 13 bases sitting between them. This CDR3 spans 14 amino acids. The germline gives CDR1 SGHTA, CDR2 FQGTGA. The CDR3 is CASSYSWGYNEQFF. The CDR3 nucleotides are TGTGCCAGCAGTTACTCATGGGGATACAATGAGCAGTTCTTC.

As DNA, the CDR3 is TGTGCCAGCAGCTTGGCTGACAGGGTTGGGGATACGCAGTATTTT. This encodes CASSLADRVGDTQYF. The chain carries TRBV5-4 and TRBJ2-3; 7 positions match TRBD1. V was clipped by 0 bases and J by 6 bases; unmatched bases: 7. In germline, CDR1 is SGHNT, CDR2 YYREEE (reference sequence). The CDR3 runs 15 residues.

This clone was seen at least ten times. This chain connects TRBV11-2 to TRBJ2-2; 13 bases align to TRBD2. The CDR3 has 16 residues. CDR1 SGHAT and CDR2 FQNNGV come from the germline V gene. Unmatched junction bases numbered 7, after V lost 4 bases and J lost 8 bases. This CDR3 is CASSSPLAGGPGELFF. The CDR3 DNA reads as TGTGCCAGCAGCTCCCCACTAGCGGGAGGGCCGGGGGAGCTGTTTTTT.

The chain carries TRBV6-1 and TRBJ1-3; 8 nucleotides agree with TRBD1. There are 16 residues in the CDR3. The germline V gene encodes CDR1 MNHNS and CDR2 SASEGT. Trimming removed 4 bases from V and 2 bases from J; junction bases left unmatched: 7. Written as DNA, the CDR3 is TGTGCCAGCAGTGTACAGGGGGAGGGTCCTGGAAACACCATATATTTT. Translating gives CASSVQGEGPGNTIYF.

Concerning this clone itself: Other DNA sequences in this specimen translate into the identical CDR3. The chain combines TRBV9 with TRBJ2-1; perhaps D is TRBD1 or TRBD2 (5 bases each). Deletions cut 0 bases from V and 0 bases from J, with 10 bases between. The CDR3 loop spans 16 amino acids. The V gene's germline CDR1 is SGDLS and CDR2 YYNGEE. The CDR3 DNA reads TGTGCCAGCAGCGTAGCGGCAGGGAGCTCCTACAATGAGCAGTTCTTC. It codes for CASSVAAGSSYNEQFF.

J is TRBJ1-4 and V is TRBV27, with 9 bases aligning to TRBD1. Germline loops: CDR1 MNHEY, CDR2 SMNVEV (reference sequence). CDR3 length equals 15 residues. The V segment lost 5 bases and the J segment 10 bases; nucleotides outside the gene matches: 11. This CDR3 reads CASSTRGQGLGKLFF. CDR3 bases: TGTGCCAGCAGTACCCGGGGACAGGGTTTGGGAAAACTGTTTTTT.

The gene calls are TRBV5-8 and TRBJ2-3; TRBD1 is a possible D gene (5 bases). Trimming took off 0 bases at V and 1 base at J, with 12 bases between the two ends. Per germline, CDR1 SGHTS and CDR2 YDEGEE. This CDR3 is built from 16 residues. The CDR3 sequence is CASSLGGWRGTDTQYF. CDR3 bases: TGTGCCAGCAGCTTGGGGGGCTGGAGAGGCACAGATACGCAGTATTTT.

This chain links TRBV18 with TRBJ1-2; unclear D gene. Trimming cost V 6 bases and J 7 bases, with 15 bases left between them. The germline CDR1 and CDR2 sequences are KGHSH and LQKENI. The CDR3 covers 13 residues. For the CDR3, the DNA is TGTGCCAGCTCCCCCGAACGGCAGTTTGGCTACACCTTC. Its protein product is CASSPERQFGYTF. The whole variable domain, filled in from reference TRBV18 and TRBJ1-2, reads NAGVMQNPRHLVRRRGQEARLRCSPMKGHSHVYWYRQLPEEGLKFMVYLQKENIIDESGMPKERFSAEFPKEGPSILRIQQVVRGDSAAYFCASSPERQFGYTFGSGTRLTVV.

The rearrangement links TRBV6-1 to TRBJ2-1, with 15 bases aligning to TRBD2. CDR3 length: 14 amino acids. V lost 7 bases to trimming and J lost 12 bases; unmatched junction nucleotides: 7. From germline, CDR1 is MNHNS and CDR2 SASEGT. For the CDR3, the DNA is TGTGCCAGCATCGGACTAGCGGGAGGGCCAAGGCAGTTCTTC. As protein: CASIGLAGGPRQFF.

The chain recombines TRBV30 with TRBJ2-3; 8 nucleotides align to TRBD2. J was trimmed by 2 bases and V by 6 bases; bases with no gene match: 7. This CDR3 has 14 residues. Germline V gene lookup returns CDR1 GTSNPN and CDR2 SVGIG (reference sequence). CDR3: CACSTSATTDTQYF. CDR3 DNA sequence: TGTGCCTGTTCGACTAGCGCGACCACAGATACGCAGTATTTT.

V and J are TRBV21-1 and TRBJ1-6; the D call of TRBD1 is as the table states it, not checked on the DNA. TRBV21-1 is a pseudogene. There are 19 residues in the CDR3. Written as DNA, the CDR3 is TGTGCCAGCAGCATGACAGGGGTGCGACGCAGCTCCTATAATTCACCCCTCCACTTT. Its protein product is CASSMTGVRRSSYNSPLHF.

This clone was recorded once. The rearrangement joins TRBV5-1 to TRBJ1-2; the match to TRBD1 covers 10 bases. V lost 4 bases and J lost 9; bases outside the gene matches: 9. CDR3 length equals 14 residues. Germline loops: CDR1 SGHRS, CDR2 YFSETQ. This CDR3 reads CASSDGTGVFRYTF. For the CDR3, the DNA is TGCGCCAGCAGCGACGGGACAGGGGTATTTCGCTACACCTTC.

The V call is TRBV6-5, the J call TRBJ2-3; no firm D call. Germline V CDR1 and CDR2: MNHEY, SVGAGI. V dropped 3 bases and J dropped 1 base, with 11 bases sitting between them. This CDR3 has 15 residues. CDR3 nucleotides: TGTGCCAGCAGTTATCTACCTGGCGGCACAGATACGCAGTATTTT. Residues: CASSYLPGGTDTQYF.

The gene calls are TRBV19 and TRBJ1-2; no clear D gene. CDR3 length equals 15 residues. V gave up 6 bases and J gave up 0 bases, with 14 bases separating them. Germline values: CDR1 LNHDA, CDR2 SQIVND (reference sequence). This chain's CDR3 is CASRLVGNPNYGYTF. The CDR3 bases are TGTGCCAGTAGGTTGGTAGGAAATCCTAACTATGGCTACACCTTC. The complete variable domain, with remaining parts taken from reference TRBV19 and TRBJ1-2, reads DGGITQSPKYLFRKEGQNVTLSCEQNLNHDAMYWYRQDPGQGLRLIYYSQIVNDFQKGDIAEGYSVSREKKESFPLTVTSAQKNPTAFYLCASRLVGNPNYGYTFGSGTRLTVV.

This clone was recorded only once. The CDR3 DNA is TGTGCCAGCAGCGCCACTAGTGTCCTGACTTTC. As protein: CASSATSVLTF. The chain employs TRBV9 and TRBJ2-6, with a weak D call TRBD2 (5 bases). CDR1 SGDLS and CDR2 YYNGEE come from the germline V gene. V was trimmed by 3 bases and J by 13 bases, leaving 8 bases between them. CDR3 length equals 11 residues.

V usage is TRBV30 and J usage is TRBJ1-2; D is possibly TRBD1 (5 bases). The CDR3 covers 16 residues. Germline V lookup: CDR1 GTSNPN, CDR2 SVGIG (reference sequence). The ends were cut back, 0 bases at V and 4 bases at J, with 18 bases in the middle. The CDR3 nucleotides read TGTGCCTGGAGTGTGGGGGGAGGAGGACAAGGCTATGGCTACACCTTC. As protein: CAWSVGGGGQGYGYTF.

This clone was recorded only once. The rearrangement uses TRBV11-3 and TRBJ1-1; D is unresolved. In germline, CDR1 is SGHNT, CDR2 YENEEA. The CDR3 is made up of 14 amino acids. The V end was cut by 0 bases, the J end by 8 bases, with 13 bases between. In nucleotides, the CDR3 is TGTGCCAGCAGCTTAGATGTCGGCGGGCTCGAAGCTTTCTTT. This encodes CASSLDVGGLEAFF.

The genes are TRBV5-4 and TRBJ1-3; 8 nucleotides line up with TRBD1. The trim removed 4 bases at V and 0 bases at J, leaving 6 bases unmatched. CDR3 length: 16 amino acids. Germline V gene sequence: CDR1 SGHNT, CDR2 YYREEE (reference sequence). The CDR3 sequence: CASSRPDRGSGNTIYF. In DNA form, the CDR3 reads TGTGCCAGCAGCCGCCCCGACAGGGGCTCTGGAAACACCATATATTTT.

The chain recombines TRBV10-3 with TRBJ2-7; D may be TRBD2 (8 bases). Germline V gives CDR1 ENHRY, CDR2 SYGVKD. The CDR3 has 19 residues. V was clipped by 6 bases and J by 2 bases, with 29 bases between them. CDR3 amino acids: CAISHRDRPGTRDPYEQYF. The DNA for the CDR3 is TGTGCCATCAGCCACCGGGACAGACCGGGGACTAGGGACCCCTACGAGCAGTACTTC.

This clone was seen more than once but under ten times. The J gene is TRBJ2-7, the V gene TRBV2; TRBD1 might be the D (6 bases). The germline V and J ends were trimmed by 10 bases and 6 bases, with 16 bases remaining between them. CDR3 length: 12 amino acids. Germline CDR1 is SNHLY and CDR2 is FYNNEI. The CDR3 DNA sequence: TGTGCCACCTCTTACAGGGAAAGCGAGCAGTACTTC. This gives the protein CATSYRESEQYF.

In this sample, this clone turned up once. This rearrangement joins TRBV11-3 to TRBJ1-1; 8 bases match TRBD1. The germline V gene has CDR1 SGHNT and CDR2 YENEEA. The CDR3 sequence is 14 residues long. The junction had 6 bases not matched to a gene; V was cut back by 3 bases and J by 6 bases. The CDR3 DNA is TGTGCCAGCAGCTTTCCCCAGGGGGCCCCTGAAGCTTTCTTT. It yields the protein CASSFPQGAPEAFF.